This T cell receptor (beta chain) appears in the sequencing data of a study of T cell repertoires in cytomegalovirus infection. Trimming removed 9 bases from V and 5 bases from J; junction bases left unmatched: 8. The length of the CDR3 is 14 residues. Per the germline V gene, CDR1 is LNHDA and CDR2 is SQIVND (reference sequence). TCRdb re-called the reads with MiXCR, one entry per CDR3 protein. The sample holds around 180,000 distinct CDR3 sequences, approximately 19% seen once. This clonotype was seen a few times. This TCR derives from a human donor in good health (CMV status not recorded). Some clones in this sample may be carry-over from other donors' samples. Sequences were obtained from PBMCs. The V call is TRBV19, the J call TRBJ1-1, with TRBD1 matching over 11 bases. The CDR3 reads CASKGQGARTEAFF. DNA for the CDR3: TGTGCCAGCAAAGGACAGGGGGCACGAACTGAAGCTTTCTTT.